The next 29 T cell receptor beta chains were all read from a single sample in a study of CD8+CD57+ T cells in acquired aplastic anemia. Using genomic DNA as the template, TCR beta VDJ and CDR3 profiling was carried out. Using its own MiXCR run on the reads, TCRdb lists one record per CDR3 protein. The top ten hold approximately 15% of the sample, which has about 190,000 distinct CDR3 sequences, roughly half seen once. Sequencing was done on a sample of sorted CD4+, CD8+, or CD8+CD57+ T cells (not recorded which) from PBMCs. The origin of the receptors is a human donor in good health, serving as a control.

This clonotype was seen at least ten times. This sequence joins TRBV7-8 and TRBJ2-3, with D unclear. Germline CDR1 SGHVS, CDR2 FQNEAQ. V was pared by 4 bases and J by 5 bases, with 13 bases between. This CDR3 is built from 14 residues. CDR3 bases: TGTGCCAGCAGCTCTTATGGTCTGGGAGATACGCAGTATTTT. It is translated as CASSSYGLGDTQYF. Combining the CDR3 with reference TRBV7-8 and TRBJ2-3 gives the whole variable domain GAGVSQSPRYKVAKRGQDVALRCDPISGHVSLFWYQQALGQGPEFLTYFQNEAQLDKSGLPSDRFFAERPEGSVSTLKIQRTQQEDSAVYLCASSSYGLGDTQYFGPGTRLTVL.

The count of this clonotype is one. The chain joins TRBV9 to TRBJ2-3; the D gene is possibly TRBD2 (6 bases). Germline loops: CDR1 SGDLS, CDR2 YYNGEE. The V and J ends lost 5 bases and 3 bases respectively, with 28 bases between them. This CDR3 has 19 residues. CDR3 amino acids: CASRRSSMDRREETDTQYF. In DNA, the CDR3 is TGTGCCAGCAGGCGGTCTAGTATGGACCGTAGGGAGGAGACAGATACGCAGTATTTT.

This chain links TRBV9 with TRBJ1-2; 7 bases fit TRBD1. Germline V CDR1 and CDR2: SGDLS, YYNGEE. The J segment lost 4 bases and the V segment lost 4 bases, leaving 4 bases of the junction unmatched. The CDR3 spans 13 residues. The CDR3 loop reads CASSIRQGYGYTF. The CDR3 DNA is TGTGCCAGCAGCATCAGACAGGGCTATGGCTACACCTTC.

The V gene is TRBV19, the J gene TRBJ1-5; D might be TRBD1 (5 bases). The CDR3 loop spans 15 amino acids. V lost 5 bases and J 6 bases, leaving 17 bases between the germline ends. Germline assignment: CDR1 LNHDA and CDR2 SQIVND (reference sequence). For the CDR3, the DNA is TGTGCCAGTAGTCGGTACCCAGGGACGGGTCAGCCCCAGCATTTT. Translated, it gives CASSRYPGTGQPQHF.

This clonotype was observed many times. This chain connects TRBV30 to TRBJ1-2, with D tentatively TRBD1 (5 bases). Looked up from germline, CDR1 is GTSNPN and CDR2 is SVGIG (reference sequence). The CDR3 sequence is 15 residues long. V was trimmed by 0 bases and J by 0 bases, leaving 11 bases between them. The CDR3 DNA sequence: TGTGCCTGGAGTGTACTGGGGGAAACTAACTATGGCTACACCTTC. It yields the protein CAWSVLGETNYGYTF.

This chain uses TRBV5-4 with TRBJ1-6; tentatively, D is TRBD1 (6 bases). This CDR3 region has 17 residues. Germline V CDR1 and CDR2: SGHNT, YYREEE (reference sequence). V was cut by 4 bases and J by 9 bases, with 23 bases left in between. CDR3 residues: CASSQLGVGGASSPLHF. The DNA of the CDR3 is TGTGCCAGCAGCCAGCTCGGGGTGGGGGGCGCGAGTTCACCCCTCCACTTT. Full variable domain (outside the CDR3, taken from reference TRBV5-4 and TRBJ1-6): ETGVTQSPTHLIKTRGQQVTLRCSSQSGHNTVSWYQQALGQGPQFIFQYYREEENGRGNFPPRFSGLQFPNYSSELNVNALELDDSALYLCASSQLGVGGASSPLHFGNGTRLTVT.

This sequence joins TRBV7-2 and TRBJ1-2; D may be TRBD1 (5 bases). Trimming shortened V by 3 bases and J by 5 bases, and 16 bases separated the two germline ends. The CDR3 length is 15 residues. The germline V gene has CDR1 SGHTA and CDR2 FQGNSA. CDR3 in amino acids: CASSFYVLRGYGYTF. The CDR3 DNA is TGTGCCAGCAGCTTCTATGTCTTGAGGGGTTATGGCTACACCTTC.

At least ten counts were recorded for this clonotype. The chain employs TRBV19 and TRBJ2-7, with 12 nucleotides matching TRBD2. This CDR3 spans 18 amino acids. Looked up from germline, CDR1 is LNHDA and CDR2 is SQIVND (reference sequence). The trim removed 4 bases at V and 3 bases at J, leaving 13 bases unmatched. DNA for the CDR3: TGTGCCAGTAGTACCGCTAGCGGGGGGGTTGACAAAGTCTACGAGCAGTACTTC. Protein: CASSTASGGVDKVYEQYF.

V is TRBV19 and J is TRBJ1-5, with D perhaps matching TRBD1 (5 bases). From germline, CDR1 is LNHDA and CDR2 SQIVND (reference sequence). The CDR3 length is 14 residues. Between the trimmed V and J ends, which lost 2 bases and 11 bases, there was a span of 16 bases. Here the CDR3 DNA reads TGTGCCAGTAGTATACCGGGGCTCAAAGAGACCCAGCATTTT. Residues: CASSIPGLKETQHF. The whole variable domain, remainder taken from reference TRBV19 and TRBJ1-5, is DGGITQSPKYLFRKEGQNVTLSCEQNLNHDAMYWYRQDPGQGLRLIYYSQIVNDFQKGDIAEGYSVSREKKESFPLTVTSAQKNPTAFYLCASSIPGLKETQHFGDGTRLSIL.

This clonotype occurred a few times. The gene calls are TRBV27 and TRBJ2-7; TRBD1 matches at 11 bases. CDR3 length: 17 residues. In germline, CDR1 is MNHEY, CDR2 SMNVEV (reference sequence). V dropped 5 bases and J dropped 5; count of bases not matched to a gene: 14. CDR3 loop: CASSPWGLRDRGDEQYF. The CDR3 nucleotides read TGTGCCAGCAGTCCCTGGGGGCTCCGGGACAGGGGGGACGAGCAGTACTTC.

This clonotype was detected ten times or more. CDR3 protein: CASSYPEGTQYF. The CDR3 DNA reads TGTGCCAGCAGTTATCCGGAGGGGACCCAGTACTTC. The chain employs TRBV6-5 and TRBJ2-5; D possibly corresponds to TRBD2 (6 bases). The V gene lost 3 bases and the J gene lost 7 bases, with 9 bases spanning the gap. The CDR3 is made up of 12 amino acids. Germline V gene lookup returns CDR1 MNHEY and CDR2 SVGAGI.

V and J are TRBV13 and TRBJ2-7; 7 positions agree with TRBD1. The CDR3 extends over 14 amino acids. Germline CDR1 is PRHDT and CDR2 is FYEKMQ (reference sequence). The ends lost 2 bases at V and 1 base at J; junction bases unmatched: 2. The CDR3 is CASSLTGASYEQYF. CDR3 nucleotides: TGTGCCAGCAGCTTAACAGGGGCTTCCTACGAGCAGTACTTC. Complete variable domain (other parts from reference TRBV13 and TRBJ2-7): AAGVIQSPRHLIKEKRETATLKCYPIPRHDTVYWYQQGPGQDPQFLISFYEKMQSDKGSIPDRFSAQQFSDYHSELNMSSLELGDSALYFCASSLTGASYEQYFGPGTRLTVT.

This clonotype was seen only a few times. The germline gene is not matched at one end of the junction; a read error may be the cause. The rearrangement uses TRBV6-2 or TRBV6-3 and TRBJ2-2; TRBD1 matches 7 bases. CDR1 MNHEY and CDR2 SVGEGT come from the germline V gene. This CDR3 is 12 amino acids long. The CDR3 region has the DNA TGTGCCAGCAGTCCCCATACAGGGGAGCTGCTTTTT. Translating it yields CASSPHTGELLF.

The chain is built from TRBV9 and TRBJ1-1; 11 positions agree with TRBD1. CDR3 length: 17 amino acids. Germline V gene sequence: CDR1 SGDLS, CDR2 YYNGEE. The trim removed 10 bases at V and 5 bases at J, leaving 19 bases unmatched. The CDR3 nucleotides are TGTGCCTCAAGTTGGAACGGACAGGGGGCGGGAGGGACTGAAGCTTTCTTT. It encodes CASSWNGQGAGGTEAFF.

This clonotype was seen ten or more times. The V gene is TRBV12-3 or TRBV12-4, the J gene TRBJ2-1, with a weak D call TRBD2 (6 bases). V shed 10 bases and J shed 2 bases, with 15 bases lying between them. The CDR3 sequence is 14 residues long. CDR3 nucleotides: TGTGCCACGCGGTGGGGGGTCCCCTACAATGAGCAGTTCTTC. As protein: CATRWGVPYNEQFF.

This clonotype was picked up many times. The V call is TRBV7-6, the J call TRBJ2-5; 9 nucleotides align to TRBD2. The CDR3 runs to 19 residues. CDR1 and CDR2 from the germline V gene are SGHVS and FNYEAQ. Losses at the gene ends were 0 bases for V and 0 bases for J; bases not matched to a gene: 11. CDR3 sequence reads: CASSLAVAGGPLYQETQYF. The CDR3 region has the DNA TGTGCCAGCAGCTTAGCGGTGGCGGGGGGGCCATTGTACCAAGAGACCCAGTACTTC.

This clonotype came up once. The chain combines TRBV6-2 or TRBV6-3 with TRBJ2-5; 7 bases align to TRBD1. CDR3 length: 18 residues. V gave up 5 bases and J gave up 2 bases; unmatched junction bases: 17. Germline CDR1 is MNHEY and CDR2 is SVGEGT. The CDR3 region is CASSTIKLGQSTQETQYF. The CDR3 DNA reads as TGTGCCAGCAGTACAATCAAACTGGGACAGAGCACGCAAGAGACCCAGTACTTC.

The rearrangement uses TRBV19 and TRBJ1-2; 7 bases fit TRBD1. Germline lookup yields CDR1 LNHDA and CDR2 SQIVND (reference sequence). After removal of 8 bases from V and 1 base from J, the junction contained 19 bases not matched to a gene. This CDR3 contains 18 residues. CDR3 loop: CASRVRGGSLAFNYGYTF. The CDR3 region has the DNA TGTGCCAGTCGGGTCCGAGGGGGCAGTCTCGCCTTTAACTATGGCTACACCTTC. The complete variable domain, with remaining parts taken from reference TRBV19 and TRBJ1-2, reads DGGITQSPKYLFRKEGQNVTLSCEQNLNHDAMYWYRQDPGQGLRLIYYSQIVNDFQKGDIAEGYSVSREKKESFPLTVTSAQKNPTAFYLCASRVRGGSLAFNYGYTFGSGTRLTVV.

The chain combines TRBV19 with TRBJ1-6; D gene uncertain. CDR3 length: 13 residues. Trimming stripped 7 bases from V and 16 bases from J, with 20 bases between. The V gene's germline CDR1 is LNHDA and CDR2 SQIVND (reference sequence). CDR3 DNA sequence: TGTGCCAGTACCGATGAGGTGGGGTACCTACTCCACTTT. This codes for CASTDEVGYLLHF. The variable domain in full, completed from reference TRBV19 and TRBJ1-6, reads DGGITQSPKYLFRKEGQNVTLSCEQNLNHDAMYWYRQDPGQGLRLIYYSQIVNDFQKGDIAEGYSVSREKKESFPLTVTSAQKNPTAFYLCASTDEVGYLLHFGNGTRLTVT.

The DNA of the CDR3 is TGCAGTGCTAGAGAATGGGGGTTCCAATACGAGCAGTACTTC. Its protein product is CSAREWGFQYEQYF. V gene TRBV20-1 combines with J gene TRBJ2-7; the D gene could be TRBD1 or TRBD2 (5 bases each). With 0 bases removed from V and 4 bases from J, the gap between germline ends came to 13 bases. This CDR3 region has 14 residues. Germline V gene lookup returns CDR1 DFQATT and CDR2 SNEGSKA (reference sequence).

V gene TRBV13 combines with J gene TRBJ2-7; 9 bases are a match to TRBD2. The CDR3 has 17 residues. CDR1 is PRHDT and CDR2 is FYEKMQ in the germline V gene (reference sequence). J lost 3 bases, V lost 5 bases, and 14 bases had no gene match. The CDR3 DNA reads TGTGCCAGCAGCGGGGACGAGGGGCGGGAGGGCCTCTACGAGCAGTACTTC. This translates into CASSGDEGREGLYEQYF.

In the case of this clonotype: One end of the junction fails to match germline, which may point to a read error. The V call is TRBV20-1, the J call TRBJ1-2, with a possible D match to TRBD1 (5 bases). The CDR3 totals 12 residues. Germline lookup yields CDR1 DFQATT and CDR2 SNEGSKA (reference sequence). In DNA form, the CDR3 reads TGCGGTGCTAGAGGCAGGGTTGTTGGCTACACCTTC. Residues: CGARGRVVGYTF.

This clonotype came up many times. V gene TRBV24-1 combines with J gene TRBJ2-2; 9 bases are shared with TRBD1. The germline CDR1 and CDR2 sequences are KGHDR and SFDVKD. The V segment lost 4 bases and the J segment 7 bases; nucleotides outside the gene matches: 9. The CDR3 runs 16 residues. The CDR3 coding sequence is TGTGCCACCAGTGACCGATACAGGGGGCAGGACGGGGAGCTGTTTTTT. It specifies CATSDRYRGQDGELFF.

V gene TRBV7-2 combines with J gene TRBJ1-2; the match to TRBD1 covers 10 bases. The CDR3 has 15 residues. The germline V gene has CDR1 SGHTA and CDR2 FQGNSA. The ends lost 5 bases at V and 4 bases at J; junction bases unmatched: 7. The CDR3 bases are TGTGCCAGCAGCCCAGAAGGGACAGGGGCCTATGGCTACACCTTC. Translation gives CASSPEGTGAYGYTF.

V is TRBV15 and J is TRBJ1-5; no definite D call. Per germline, CDR1 LNHNV and CDR2 YYDKDF (reference sequence). The CDR3 contains 14 residues. Trimming took off 0 bases at V and 5 bases at J, with 8 bases between the two ends. The CDR3 DNA reads as TGTGCCACCAGCAGAGAGACGGGGTATCAGCCCCAGCATTTT. This sequence encodes CATSRETGYQPQHF.

In its sample, this clonotype was seen many times. V is TRBV5-8 and J is TRBJ2-2; perhaps TRBD1 as D (6 bases). The CDR3 length is 16 residues. V lost 4 bases and J 5 bases, leaving 18 bases between the germline ends. CDR1 and CDR2 (germline): SGHTS, YDEGEE. DNA for the CDR3: TGTGCCAGCAGCATACCGTGGCAGGGGCGTACCGGGGAGCTGTTTTTT. Translated, it gives CASSIPWQGRTGELFF.

V usage is TRBV15 and J usage is TRBJ2-2, with TRBD2 identical over 8 bases. CDR1 and CDR2 from the germline V gene are LNHNV and YYDKDF (reference sequence). After removal of 3 bases from V and 4 bases from J, the junction contained 7 bases not matched to a gene. This CDR3 has 16 amino acids. This chain's CDR3 is CATSREREQVTGELFF. Here the CDR3 DNA reads TGTGCCACCAGCAGGGAGCGGGAGCAGGTCACCGGGGAGCTGTTTTTT.

The genes are TRBV7-2 and TRBJ1-2, with D perhaps TRBD1 (6 bases). From germline, CDR1 is SGHTA and CDR2 FQGNSA. The CDR3 spans 14 residues. V was clipped by 5 bases and J by 4 bases, with 14 bases between them. Written as DNA, the CDR3 is TGTGCCAGCAGCCGCGAAGGGGGTGGCTATGGCTACACCTTC. As protein: CASSREGGGYGYTF.

This clonotype occurred a few times. With a much larger clone just one base away, this may be a read error. CDR3 DNA sequence: TGTGCCAGCAGTCCTGGACAGGGCCAGTGGGGCAATCAGCCCCAGCATTTT. Translating it yields CASSPGQGQWGNQPQHF. The rearrangement links TRBV12-3 or TRBV12-4 to TRBJ1-5; TRBD1 agrees at 8 bases. Trimming removed 5 bases from V and 2 bases from J; junction bases left unmatched: 11. The CDR3 length is 17 residues.